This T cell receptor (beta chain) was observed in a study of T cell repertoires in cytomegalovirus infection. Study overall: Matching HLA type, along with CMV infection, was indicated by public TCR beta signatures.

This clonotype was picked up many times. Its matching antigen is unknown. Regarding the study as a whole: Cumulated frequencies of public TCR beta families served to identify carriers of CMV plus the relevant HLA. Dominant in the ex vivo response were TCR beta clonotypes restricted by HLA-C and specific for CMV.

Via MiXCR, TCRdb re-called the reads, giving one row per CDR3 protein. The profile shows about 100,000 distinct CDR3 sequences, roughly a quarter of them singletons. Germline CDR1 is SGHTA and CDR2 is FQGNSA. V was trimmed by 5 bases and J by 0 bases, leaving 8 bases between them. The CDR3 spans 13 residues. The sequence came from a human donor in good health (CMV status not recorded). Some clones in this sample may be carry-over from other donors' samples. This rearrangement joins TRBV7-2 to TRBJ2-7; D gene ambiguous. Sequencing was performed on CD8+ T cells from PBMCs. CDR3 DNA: TGTGCCAGCAGCCTACCCTCCTCCTACGAGCAGTACTTC. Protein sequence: CASSLPSSYEQYF.